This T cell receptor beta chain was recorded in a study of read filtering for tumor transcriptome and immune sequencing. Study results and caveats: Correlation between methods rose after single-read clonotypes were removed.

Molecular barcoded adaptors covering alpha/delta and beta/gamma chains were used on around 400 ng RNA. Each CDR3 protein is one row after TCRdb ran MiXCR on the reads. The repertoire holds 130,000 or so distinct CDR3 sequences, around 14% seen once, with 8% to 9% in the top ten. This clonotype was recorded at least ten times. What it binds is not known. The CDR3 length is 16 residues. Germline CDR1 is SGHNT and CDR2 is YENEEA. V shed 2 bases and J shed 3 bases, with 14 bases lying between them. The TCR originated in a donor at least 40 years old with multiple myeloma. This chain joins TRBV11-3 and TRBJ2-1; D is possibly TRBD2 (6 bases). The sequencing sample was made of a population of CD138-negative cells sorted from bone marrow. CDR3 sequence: CASSLRAGSVYNEQFF. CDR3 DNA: TGTGCCAGCAGCTTACGGGCGGGATCAGTCTACAATGAGCAGTTCTTC. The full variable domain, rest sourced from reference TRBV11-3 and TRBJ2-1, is EAGVVQSPRYKIIEKKQPVAFWCNPISGHNTLYWYLQNLGQGPELLIRYENEEAVDDSQLPKDRFSAERLKGVDSTLKIQPAELGDSAVYLCASSLRAGSVYNEQFFGPGTRLTVL.